This T cell receptor (beta chain) was found in a study of T cell changes during pregnancy in multiple sclerosis. Germline-derived CDR1 and CDR2 are MNHEY and SVGAGI. Trimming removed 6 bases at V and 4 bases at J, with 7 bases between. The CDR3 sequence is 12 residues long. Using immunoSEQ multiplex PCR, the repertoire was profiled, and TCRdb retains in-frame clones only, with some absent. The sample consists of roughly 110,000 clones, approximately 90% of them appearing once. The chain links TRBV6-5 to TRBJ2-1; a weak D match, TRBD2 (5 bases). The material sequenced was peripheral blood, taken in the third trimester of pregnancy. This receptor was identified in a female donor in good health, enrolled as a control in a pregnancy study. The CDR3 DNA sequence: TGTGCCAGCAGCCAGCGGTACAATGAGCAGTTCTTC. This gives the protein CASSQRYNEQFF.